This TCR beta chain was captured by sequencing in a study of PD-1 blockade in classical Hodgkin lymphoma. Study observations and caveats: Relapsed/refractory patients reportedly had lower baseline diversity than newly diagnosed patients. Factors driving the repertoire differences, possibly disease activity or prior therapy, remain undefined.

Time point indicated: newly diagnosed, previously untreated cHL patient sample. Magnetic depletion of unwanted cells isolated CD4+ T cells from thawed PBMCs. Untreated, newly diagnosed classical Hodgkin lymphoma PBMCs were used for comparison. Method: immunoSEQ multiplex PCR; TCRdb's copy keeps in-frame clones and lacks some. The sample lists 15,000 to 20,000 clones; about 92% were seen once. Comment on this clone: Its antigen is unidentified.

The receptor comes from a human donor with classical Hodgkin lymphoma. Input material: CD4+ T cells from blood.

The DNA for the CDR3 is TGTGCCAGCAGGGGACCCGGGACAGGGGACGAAAAACTGTTTTTT. Its protein is CASRGPGTGDEKLFF. The V and J genes are TRBV5-8 and TRBJ1-4; 10 nucleotides align to TRBD1. This CDR3 is built from 15 residues. The V and J ends lost 5 bases and 8 bases, in that order; junction bases with no gene match: 9. Germline lookup yields CDR1 SGHTS and CDR2 YDEGEE.